This T cell receptor beta chain was recovered during a study of shared clonotypes between healthy human individuals (dated by TCRdb to 2020 to 2022). For the study in its entirety: Two women and a few men aged 18 to 49 years were included in the cohort. Leukapheresis yielded between about 0.85 and 10 billion PBMCs per donor. The study deeply sequenced blood TCR repertoires of about 5 healthy adults to estimate repertoire size and the extent of clonotype sharing between individuals. For each donor, CD4 naive and CD4 memory were each given three plates, CD8 naive was given two plates, and CD8 memory was given one plate. To increase sequencing depth and limit assay-specific biases, TCR repertoire library preparation and sequencing were carried out by different laboratories using diverse techniques. What the study reported, not specific to this receptor: When a handful of donors were compared, the shared fraction of clonotypes was roughly 4.8% for naive CD4, around 3.5% for naive CD8, roughly 2.5% for memory CD4, and 0.3% to 0.5% for memory CD8. Higher generation probabilities were observed for clonotypes shared by all four sorted-subset donors than for non-shared clonotypes. Even with the large sequencing depth, rarefaction of the sorted-subset datasets indicated that sequencing was incomplete. Sampling was limited to blood, and TCR repertoires in tissue likely differ from TCR repertoires in blood. Because the study included only a small number of donors, the genetic and exposure-history diversity represented was limited. Based on pairwise subsampling, the degree of clonotype sharing among donors was expected to be affected by sequencing depth. Naive subsets generally had larger estimated clonotype richness than memory subsets did.

The donors were healthy, HIV-negative adults who had no recently reported acute infections or vaccinations. Every donor was a Caucasian adult living in Nashville, Tennessee, USA. CD4+ T cells were enriched by magnetic negative selection; naive cells were then positively selected on CD45RA, and the negative fraction formed the memory subset. Blood was obtained by leukapheresis, after which PBMCs were separated by Ficoll-Histopaque density gradient centrifugation and cryopreserved in liquid nitrogen vapor phase. Purity and quantity of every magnetically sorted T cell population were checked by analytical flow cytometry. Genomic DNA was isolated from each sorted fraction and quantified by UV absorbance on a Nanodrop 2000c. This clone came up many times. The target of this receptor is not known. Base qualities are missing; no much larger clone stands one base away. Other DNA sequences in the same sample also yield this CDR3.

V and J are truncated by 1 base and 8 bases respectively, leaving an intervening sequence of 12 bases. From cysteine to phenylalanine, the CDR3 is 14 amino acids long. Only the CDR3 portion is preserved as DNA: 42 bases, with reading frame beginning at the first base. Via the germline V gene, CDR1 is SGHRS and CDR2 YFSETQ. Using the deep immunoSEQ assay, TCR CDR3 regions were amplified from genomic DNA by multiplex PCR. Extracted genomic DNA from each cell subset was distributed evenly across all wells of several immunoSEQ 96-well plates, and each plate was treated as a replicate. For sorted subsets, 150 to 250 ng of genomic DNA, equivalent to roughly 33,000 T cell genomes, went into each replicate PCR. Purified libraries were measured with a Qubit 3.0 fluorometer, size-checked on a Bioanalyzer 2100, and measured again with the KAPA Library Quantification kit. A separate single-read 150-cycle Illumina NextSeq 550 flow cell was used to sequence each immunoSEQ 96-well plate. The paper's data handling went like this. The immunoSEQ output contained only junctional sequences without quality scores, so filtering could not match that applied to full-length reads. Sequences were annotated with PyIR, a Python wrapper for IgBLAST v1.9, using IMGT germline references to assign V/J genes and CDR3. Any read was removed if the V/J assignment was weak (E-value above 1e-6), the CDR3 was missing, or the read contained stop codons, out-of-frame junctions, or ambiguous translated residues. V3J clonotypes were defined as sequences sharing an identical inferred V gene, J gene, and CDR3 amino acid sequence. Percentage overlap between repertoires was calculated by dividing the number of shared unique clonotypes by the size of the smaller repertoire. Three approaches were used to assess repertoire richness: RTK rarefaction, the Chao1 estimator, and Recon v2.1 estimates of unobserved clonotypes. Generation probabilities were computed with OLGA for all TCRbeta clonotypes obtained by the gDNA method from a few donors. The immuneACCESS repertoire file appears here via TCRdb, limited to in-frame rearrangements. These files lack a portion of the clones; in checked studies, under half of the deficit traces to unresolved V genes, and the cause of the others is not known. V and J calls and clone size come straight from that table; D and trimming were deduced from the DNA. This sample lists hundreds of thousands of clones; under 80% were detected once. 1.5% to 2% of the sample lies in the top ten.

Sequenced sample: memory CD4+ T cells sorted from blood. Sample cell subset or site, as interpreted from the label and publication: CD45RA-negative fraction. The origin of this receptor is a woman under 40 in good health. Recombination joined TRBV5-1 with TRBJ1-4, with TRBD1 as a weak D call on 5 bases. The CDR3 loop reads CASSLQGLREKLFF. The nucleotide sequence is TGCGCCAGCAGCTTGCAGGGTCTACGAGAAAAACTGTTTTTT.